This T cell receptor beta chain is drawn from a study of regulatory T cells in long-lasting Graves disease. Study findings and constraints: Newly diagnosed Graves' patients had higher TCR diversity than persistent ones. With a small sample size, accuracy may have been reduced.

In its sample, this clonotype was seen many times. Its target is unknown. The time point denotes: persistent/refractory GD, antithyroid drugs over 5 years with positive TRAb. RNA from PBMCs was the source of the TCR library. Enrollment of patients was through an endocrinology department in Xi'an, China. Trimming stripped 3 bases from V and 3 bases from J, with 12 bases between. The germline gives CDR1 DFQATT, CDR2 SNEGSKA (reference sequence). The CDR3 covers 13 residues. Through Arm-PCR of CDR3 regions and iRepertoire HTBI primers, TCR beta libraries were built. TCRdb analysed the multiplex PCR reads with MiXCR anew, one entry per CDR3 protein. The sample holds a few hundred thousand distinct CDR3 sequences; about a quarter are singletons and the top ten take approximately 26%.

The sample was peripheral blood mononuclear cells (PBMCs), taken when the disease was refractory, from a patient treated with antithyroid drugs. The rearrangement uses TRBV20-1 and TRBJ2-7; D gene uncertain. The clonotype was recovered from a female donor with Graves disease. The CDR3 nucleotides read TGCAGTGCTAGTGAGGTGGATTACTACGAGCAGTACTTC. It codes for CSASEVDYYEQYF.